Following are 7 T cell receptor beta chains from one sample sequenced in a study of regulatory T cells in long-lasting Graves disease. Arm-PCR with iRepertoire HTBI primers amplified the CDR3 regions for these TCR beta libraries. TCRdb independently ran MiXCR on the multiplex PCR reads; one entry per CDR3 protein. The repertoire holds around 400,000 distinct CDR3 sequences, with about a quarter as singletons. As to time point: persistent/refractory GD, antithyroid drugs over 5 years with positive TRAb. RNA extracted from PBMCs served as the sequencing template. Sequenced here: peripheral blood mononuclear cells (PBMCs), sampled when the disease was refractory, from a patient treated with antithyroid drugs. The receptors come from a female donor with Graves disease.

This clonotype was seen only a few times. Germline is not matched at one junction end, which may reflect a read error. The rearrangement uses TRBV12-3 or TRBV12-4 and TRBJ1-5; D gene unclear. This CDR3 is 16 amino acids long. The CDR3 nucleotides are TGTGCCAGCAGCTTAGGGCGGGCCGGGCTAAATCAGCCCCAGCATTTT. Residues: CASSLGRAGLNQPQHF.

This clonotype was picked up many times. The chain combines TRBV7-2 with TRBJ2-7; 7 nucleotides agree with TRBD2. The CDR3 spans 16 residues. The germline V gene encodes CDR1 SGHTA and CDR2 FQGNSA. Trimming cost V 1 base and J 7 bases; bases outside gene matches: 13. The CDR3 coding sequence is TGTGCCAGCAGCTTAGGAACGGGACTCCGCGGGGGAGAGCAGTACTTC. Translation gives CASSLGTGLRGGEQYF.

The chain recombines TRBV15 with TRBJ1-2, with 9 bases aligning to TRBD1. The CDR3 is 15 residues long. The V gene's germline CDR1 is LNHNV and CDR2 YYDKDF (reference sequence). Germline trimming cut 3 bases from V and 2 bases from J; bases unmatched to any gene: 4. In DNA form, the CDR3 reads TGTGCCACCAGCAGCGGACAGGGGACCAACTATGGCTACACCTTC. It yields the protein CATSSGQGTNYGYTF.

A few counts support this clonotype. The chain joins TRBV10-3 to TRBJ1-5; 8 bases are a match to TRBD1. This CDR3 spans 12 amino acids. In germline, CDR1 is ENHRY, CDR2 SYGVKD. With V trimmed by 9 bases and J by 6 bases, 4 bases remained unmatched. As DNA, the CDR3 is TGTGCCATTGGACAGGGTGGTCAGCCCCAGCATTTT. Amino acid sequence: CAIGQGGQPQHF.

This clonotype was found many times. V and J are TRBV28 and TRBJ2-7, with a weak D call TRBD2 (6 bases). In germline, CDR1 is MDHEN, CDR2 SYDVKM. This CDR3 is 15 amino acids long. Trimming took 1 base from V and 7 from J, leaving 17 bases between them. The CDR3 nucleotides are TGTGCCAGCAGTTTATTGACCCTGGGACTCGGGGAGCAGTACTTC. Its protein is CASSLLTLGLGEQYF. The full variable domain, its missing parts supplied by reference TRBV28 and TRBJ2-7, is DVKVTQSSRYLVKRTGEKVFLECVQDMDHENMFWYRQDPGLGLRLIYFSYDVKMKEKGDIPEGYSVSREKKERFSLILESASTNQTSMYLCASSLLTLGLGEQYFGPGTRLTVT.

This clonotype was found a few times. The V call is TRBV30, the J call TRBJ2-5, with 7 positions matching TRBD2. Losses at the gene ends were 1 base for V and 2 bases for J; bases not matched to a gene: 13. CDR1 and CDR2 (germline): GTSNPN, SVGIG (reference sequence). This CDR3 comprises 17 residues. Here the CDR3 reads CAWSGGLARGGQETQYF. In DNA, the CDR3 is TGTGCCTGGAGTGGAGGGTTAGCACGCGGGGGACAAGAGACCCAGTACTTC.

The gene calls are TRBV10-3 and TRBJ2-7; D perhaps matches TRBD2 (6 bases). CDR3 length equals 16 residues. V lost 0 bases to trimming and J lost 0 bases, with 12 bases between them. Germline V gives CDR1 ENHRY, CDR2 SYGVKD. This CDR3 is CAISESDPGDSYEQYF. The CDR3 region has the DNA TGTGCCATCAGTGAGTCGGACCCGGGAGACTCCTACGAGCAGTACTTC.